The 16 T cell receptor beta chains below all came from one sample that was sequenced in a study of beta chain features in type 1 diabetes. Isolated RNA was reverse transcribed in full, so expressed TCRB transcripts were sequenced. TCRdb keeps only in-frame clones here, not all; method: immunoSEQ multiplex PCR. The data hold 200,000 to 250,000 clones, with 11% observed a single time. The sequencing sample was made of central memory CD4+ T cells from blood. The receptor set was obtained from a man aged 18 to 30 in good health.

This clone was seen a few times. The rearrangement uses TRBV15 and TRBJ2-7, with 7 bases lining up with TRBD2. The CDR3 runs to 18 residues. The J segment lost 3 bases and the V segment lost 2 bases, leaving 16 bases of the junction unmatched. CDR1 is LNHNV, CDR2 YYDKDF, per germline (reference sequence). CDR3 region: CATSRTLSASGEIYEQYF. The CDR3 nucleotides are TGTGCCACCAGCAGAACCCTATCGGCTAGCGGAGAGATCTACGAGCAGTACTTC.

Worth noting for this clone: Other nucleotide sequences from this sample produce the same CDR3. The gene calls are TRBV30 and TRBJ2-4; the D is unclear. In germline, CDR1 is GTSNPN, CDR2 SVGIG (reference sequence). This CDR3 contains 13 residues. The CDR3 DNA reads as TGTGGGTGCTCAACTTGGGCCAAAAACATTCAGTACTTC. Amino acid sequence: CGCSTWAKNIQYF.

The chain recombines TRBV27 with TRBJ2-6; the D is unclear. Trimming pared 3 bases from V and 0 bases from J, leaving 6 bases between. CDR3 length: 15 residues. Germline CDR1 is MNHEY and CDR2 is SMNVEV (reference sequence). The chain's CDR3 is CASSFVHSGANVLTF. In DNA form, the CDR3 reads TGTGCCAGCAGTTTTGTACACTCTGGGGCCAACGTCCTGACTTTC.

The V call is TRBV30, the J call TRBJ2-5; D is uncertain. The germline CDR1 and CDR2 sequences are GTSNPN and SVGIG (reference sequence). The V and J ends lost 1 base and 5 bases respectively, with 2 bases between them. The CDR3 is 10 residues long. In DNA, the CDR3 is TGTGCCTGGAGTGAGGAGACCCAGTACTTC. Amino acid sequence: CAWSEETQYF.

The V call is TRBV6-1, the J call TRBJ1-3, with D maybe TRBD1 (5 bases). V lost 7 bases and J lost 4, with 14 bases in between. Germline V lookup: CDR1 MNHNS, CDR2 SASEGT. The CDR3 runs 14 residues. CDR3 in DNA: TGTGCCAGCACGTGGACAAGTGAGGGAAACACCATATATTTT. This gives the protein CASTWTSEGNTIYF.

The chain has TRBV18 and TRBJ2-7; D is ambiguous. The V gene lost 3 bases and the J gene lost 3 bases, with 12 bases spanning the gap. CDR3 size: 14 residues. CDR1 and CDR2 from the germline V gene are KGHSH and LQKENI. Here the CDR3 reads CASSPDMGGYEQYF. The CDR3 DNA follows: TGTGCCAGCTCACCCGACATGGGCGGCTACGAGCAGTACTTC. Full variable domain (remainder filled in from reference TRBV18 and TRBJ2-7): NAGVMQNPRHLVRRRGQEARLRCSPMKGHSHVYWYRQLPEEGLKFMVYLQKENIIDESGMPKERFSAEFPKEGPSILRIQQVVRGDSAAYFCASSPDMGGYEQYFGPGTRLTVT.

The sample holds a few counts of this clone. This chain joins TRBV10-3 and TRBJ1-5; 8 nucleotides align to TRBD1. The length of the CDR3 is 15 residues. The ends lost 4 bases at V and 0 bases at J; junction bases unmatched: 2. Germline CDR1 reads ENHRY; CDR2 reads SYGVKD. The CDR3 loop reads CAISATGDSNQPQHF. The CDR3 DNA reads as TGTGCCATCAGTGCGACAGGGGATAGCAATCAGCCCCAGCATTTT.

This clone was found a few times. The chain joins TRBV7-6 to TRBJ2-3; 10 bases fit TRBD2. The germline V gene has CDR1 SGHVS and CDR2 FNYEAQ. Unmatched junction bases numbered 8, after V lost 4 bases and J lost 4 bases. The length of the CDR3 is 16 residues. CDR3 residues: CASSSGSGRRPDTQYF. The CDR3 region has the DNA TGTGCCAGCAGCTCTGGTAGCGGGAGGCGCCCAGATACGCAGTATTTT.

V is TRBV5-4 and J is TRBJ2-3; no clear D. CDR1 is SGHNT and CDR2 is YYREEE in the germline V gene (reference sequence). The V and J ends lost 2 bases and 2 bases respectively, with 12 bases between them. This CDR3 has 15 residues. Here the CDR3 reads CASSFTMGDTDTQYF. The CDR3 DNA is TGTGCCAGCAGCTTTACTATGGGTGACACAGATACGCAGTATTTT.

The J gene is TRBJ2-7, the V gene TRBV7-2, with a possible D match to TRBD1 (6 bases). Germline-derived CDR1 and CDR2 are SGHTA and FQGNSA. This CDR3 is built from 14 residues. Trimming pared 1 base from V and 6 bases from J, leaving 13 bases between. CDR3 loop: CASSLVSTQGEQYF. Here the CDR3 DNA reads TGTGCCAGCAGCTTAGTTTCCACACAGGGCGAGCAGTACTTC.

The rearrangement uses TRBV5-4 and TRBJ2-7, with 8 nucleotides matching TRBD1. Germline CDR1 and CDR2: SGHNT and YYREEE (reference sequence). The J segment lost 7 bases and the V segment lost 0 bases, leaving 0 bases of the junction unmatched. CDR3 length: 12 residues. CDR3 nucleotide sequence: TGTGCCAGCAGCTTGGACAGGGGGGAGCAGTACTTC. Translation gives CASSLDRGEQYF.

This clone has more than one count but fewer than ten. The chain combines TRBV9 with TRBJ2-7; 7 bases fit TRBD2. Germline V lookup: CDR1 SGDLS, CDR2 YYNGEE. V was pared by 0 bases and J by 5 bases, with 8 bases of the junction left unmatched. The CDR3 covers 15 residues. The CDR3 nucleotides read TGTGCCAGCAGCGTAGGGGTAGAACTAGCGAACGAGCAGTACTTC. Protein sequence: CASSVGVELANEQYF.

This clone was seen a few times. This chain connects TRBV9 to TRBJ1-1; D remains ambiguous. This CDR3 contains 14 residues. Looked up from germline, CDR1 is SGDLS and CDR2 is YYNGEE. Trimming shortened V by 0 bases and J by 6 bases, and 12 bases separated the two germline ends. The CDR3 sequence is CASSVDGGGPEAFF. The CDR3 region has the DNA TGTGCCAGCAGCGTAGACGGCGGAGGGCCTGAAGCTTTCTTT.

The J gene is TRBJ2-3, the V gene TRBV2, with 7 bases lining up with TRBD2. The CDR3 loop spans 17 amino acids. Trimming cost V 7 bases and J 1 base; bases outside gene matches: 14. CDR1 and CDR2 (germline): SNHLY, FYNNEI. CDR3 sequence (DNA): TGTGCCAGCACCCCCGGTCGGGGGGTGGCGGGCACAGATACGCAGTATTTT. It codes for CASTPGRGVAGTDTQYF.

The chain joins TRBV18 to TRBJ2-3; D gene unclear. Deletions cut 3 bases from V and 6 bases from J, with 13 bases between. Per germline, CDR1 KGHSH and CDR2 LQKENI. CDR3 size: 14 residues. CDR3 DNA: TGTGCCAGCTCACCTCCTATAACTACGGATACGCAGTATTTT. Translating gives CASSPPITTDTQYF.

This clone came up many times. This same CDR3 is encoded by further DNA sequences in the sample. The CDR3 region is CASSGGTGTYEQYF. As DNA, the CDR3 is TGCGCCAGCAGCGGCGGGACAGGAACCTACGAGCAGTACTTC. The V gene is TRBV5-1, the J gene TRBJ2-7; 8 bases are a match to TRBD1. Germline lookup yields CDR1 SGHRS and CDR2 YFSETQ. Trimming cost V 4 bases and J 2 bases; bases outside gene matches: 5. CDR3 length: 14 amino acids.